This T cell receptor (beta chain) was sequenced during a study of CD8 T cells in ankylosing spondylitis. Via MiXCR, TCRdb re-called the 5' RACE reads, giving one row per CDR3 protein. This table holds around 340,000 distinct CDR3 sequences, about 15% found once. At least ten counts were recorded for this clonotype. Antigen specificity is unknown. Findings and limits, study-wide: Earlier studies detected some motif variants in reactive arthritis synovial fluid and blood. Clones that were linked to disease were CD8+ and were relatively rare in peripheral blood.

V was clipped by 0 bases and J by 4 bases; unmatched bases: 2. Germline lookup yields CDR1 SGHRS and CDR2 YFSETQ. The CDR3 extends over 15 amino acids. J is TRBJ2-7 and V is TRBV5-1; TRBD2 matches at 12 bases. Sequencing input: blood, either unsorted or a sorted T cell fraction (not recorded which). The clonotype comes from a male donor with ankylosing spondylitis or in good health (not recorded which). The CDR3 is CASSLELAGGYEQYF. The CDR3 region has the DNA TGCGCCAGCAGCTTGGAGCTAGCGGGAGGGTACGAGCAGTACTTC.